The entry below gives a single TCR beta chain sequence along with its context. Its specific antigen is unknown. Per-base qualities were not stored, and no clone one base away is much larger. The time point label of this sample denotes: more than 40 days after influenza vaccine administration. These data belong to a study of response to subunit inactivated influenza vaccine (dated by TCRdb to 2016 to 2019). A note on the overall study: The study used deep quantitative T cell receptor repertoire profiling to track responses to a trivalent subunit inactivated influenza vaccine. Paper-wide results and their limitations: The authors suggested that each seasonal influenza vaccination may recruit only a limited number of new T cells.

The CDR3 covers 14 residues, taking in both the cysteine and the phenylalanine. Just CDR3 DNA is preserved here, 42 bases in frame from base 1. CDR1 and CDR2 are drawn from the germline V gene: SGDLS, YYNGEE. Trimming takes 4 bases off V and 3 bases off J; junction bases not matched to a gene: 5. Libraries were built with RT-PCR. The data were produced on an Illumina HiSeq 2500. TCRdb cleaned the public reads at Q25 with fastp, built clones with MiXCR and kept in-frame beta chains. Each record represents a unique CDR3 protein, reported with the most common genes and DNA among its rows. The sample table lists about half a million distinct CDR3 sequences, 9.5% to 12% of them with a count of one. The top ten hold about 12% of the sample.

The chain is made from TRBV9 and TRBJ2-7; 9 central bases correspond to TRBD2. This TCR was sampled from a man over 45 who received an inactivated influenza vaccine. Donor details come from another sample of the same person, matched by shared clones. Sequencing was performed on PBMCs from blood, taken 45 days after vaccination. The nucleotide sequence is TGTGCCAGCAGCACTGGGACTAGCCACTACGAGCAGTACTTC. It specifies CASSTGTSHYEQYF.